The present T cell receptor (beta chain) was sequenced within a study of technical replicates of blood from a handful of donors. V was pared by 5 bases and J by 3 bases, with 8 bases of the junction left unmatched. Germline V gives CDR1 MNHEY, CDR2 SVGAGI. The CDR3 contains 15 residues. The protocol was immunoSEQ multiplex PCR, while the TCRdb copy is restricted to in-frame clones and leaves out a portion. The data show about 75,000 clones, around 97% seen once. The clonotype was recovered from a human donor in good health. Input material: T cells isolated from PBMCs. This chain uses TRBV6-5 with TRBJ2-7; 9 nucleotides align to TRBD1. The CDR3: CASSRTGQGDYEQYF. Written as DNA, the CDR3 is TGTGCCAGCAGTCGTACGGGACAGGGAGACTACGAGCAGTACTTC.